The following is a T cell receptor beta chain sequence with its context. The antigen it recognizes is unknown. No base quality information exists; no much larger clone differs at one position. The sample is drawn from a study of OX40 agonist ivuxolimab in advanced cancers. Broadly, across the study: The costimulatory receptor OX40 (CD134) was targeted by ivuxolimab, a fully human IgG2 agonistic monoclonal antibody. Intravenous ivuxolimab was administered to patients every 2 weeks at six dose levels: 0.01, 0.1, 0.3, 1.5, 3 and 10 mg/kg. Of the 50 to 55 dose-escalation patients, hepatocellular carcinoma was present in roughly 19, melanoma in roughly 15, renal cell carcinoma in 9 and head and neck cancer in 9. In the dose-escalation cohort, 82.7% of patients were male, and the mean age was about 55 years, with a range of about 23 to 90. Patients were allowed to have had prior anti-PD-1, anti-PD-L1 or anti-CTLA-4 therapy, and 40% to 45% of the dose-escalation patients had previously received checkpoint inhibitors. Partial responses occurred in three dose-escalation patients, of whom one had hepatocellular carcinoma and two had cutaneous melanoma. Peripheral TCRbeta sequencing was intended to test whether TCR sequence diversity was altered and clonal T-cell expansion was caused by ivuxolimab. The paper describes the monotherapy dose-escalation part (N of about 55 patients) of the phase I trial of ivuxolimab.

Genomic DNA was extracted from sorted cells for sequencing of the TCRbeta CDR3 region. The immunoSEQ Assay was used to sequence the TCRbeta CDR3 regions. TCRdb took over this immuneACCESS table, retaining in-frame rearrangements with V and J assigned. Such tables are incomplete; in checked studies, under half of the missing clones stem from an unresolved V gene, and the remainder is unexplained. For this sample there are approximately 69,000 clones; 65% to 90% appear just once. The ten largest account for roughly 1.1% of the sample. The trial excluded patients who had a history of autoimmune disease or were on systemic immunosuppression. Peripheral blood for TCR sequencing was drawn from every dose cohort at baseline, at cycle 4 day 1 and at cycle 7 day 1. The samples were drawn from a first-in-human, open-label, multicenter phase I dose-escalation trial of ivuxolimab. The trial enrolled adults with locally advanced or metastatic head and neck squamous cell, hepatocellular, melanoma or renal cell carcinoma. Before TCR sequencing, CD4+ T cells and CD8+ T cells were sorted from peripheral blood as separate populations.

The germline V gene supplies CDR1 MGHRA and CDR2 YSYEKL. Counted from cysteine to phenylalanine, this CDR3 has 11 amino acids. Only the CDR3 region is kept as DNA, spanning 33 bases read in frame from base 1. The trim is 2 bases for V and 12 bases for J, with a gap of 10 bases between the germline ends. The study at large found these results: Clonal expansion of both CD4+ and CD8+ blood T cells was observed from baseline to week 6 at doses 0.1 to 3.0 mg/kg. Partial responders in the 0.1-3.0 mg/kg groups had among the lowest normalized peripheral clonal expansion, especially among CD8+ T cells. The antigen specificity of the peripheral T cells that underwent clonal expansion was not determined. After ivuxolimab, more expanded clones were found on average in CD8+ T cells than in CD4+ T cells. Low levels of normalized T-cell clonal expansion were also seen in some patients who did not respond.

The TCR comes from an adult with an advanced solid tumor such as melanoma, head and neck, liver or kidney cancer. The sequenced sample was CD4+ or CD8+ T cells sorted from blood, obtained in a trial of the OX40 agonist ivuxolimab. The sequence links TRBV4-1 to TRBJ1-1, and the D gene may be TRBD1, 5 bases matching. The DNA sequence is given as TGCGCCAGCAGCCAACTTCAGGGCCCTTTCTTT. This yields the protein CASSQLQGPFF.